This T cell receptor beta chain emerged from a study of blood T cells in healthy people across ages. The overall study: Template switching retrieved approximately one barcoded beta molecule for each two T cells. Study conclusions and caveats: Donor CMV status, an unknown factor, possibly confounded changes in expanded clonotypes.

The CDR3 is 16 amino acids. Trimming took off 0 bases at V and 1 base at J, with 10 bases between the two ends. CDR1 and CDR2 from the germline V gene are SNHLY and FYNNEI. About this clonotype: The antigen remains undetermined.

For the second PCR, which ran for about 7 to 12 cycles, a sample-barcoded 5' primer and a J-beta primer mix were used. TCRdb fed the 5' RACE reads into MiXCR, producing one record per CDR3 protein. The data contain hundreds of thousands of distinct CDR3 sequences, about 42% of them singletons. This receptor was identified in a man aged 55 to 70 in good health. Material: blood. The chain is built from TRBV2 and TRBJ2-4; D not resolved. This chain's CDR3 is CASSEAMGRAKNIQYF. Written as DNA, the CDR3 is TGTGCCAGCAGTGAAGCGATGGGCAGGGCCAAAAACATTCAGTACTTC.